This TCR beta chain derives from a study of T cell responses to AZD1222 COVID-19 vaccine (dated by TCRdb to the early 2020s). With regard to the full study: AZD1222 recipients with second doses at about 4 weeks or about 12 weeks were pooled, because spike-specific TCR depth and breadth did not differ between schedules. Trial participants were enrolled by age into 18-55, 56-69 and 70-plus year subgroups, with roughly 160, 29 and 62 TCR-sequenced participants respectively. A total of 233 trial participants underwent TCR sequencing, of whom about 200 had received two doses of AZD1222 and 26 had received two doses of the MenACWY control vaccine. Study-wide findings and limitations: Spike-specific TCR breadth and depth rose significantly after two AZD1222 doses compared with day 0 and with MenACWY recipients. In the small 56-69-year group, the increase in depth fell short of significance, most likely because of low power. The whole spike protein was spanned by vaccine-associated CD4 TCRs, and dominant responses were seen in regions 160-218 and 743-854. Most participants were white British and females outnumbered males, and the authors suggested that clonal diversity may have been underestimated. Reportedly, close to half of the unique spike-specific TCRs recognized epitopes lying outside the regions that are mutated in the B.1.351 and B.1.1.7 variants. Only 5 to 7 AZD1222 recipients were SARS-CoV-2 seropositive at baseline, limiting conclusions about previously exposed vaccinees. Because no day 14 peak-response samples were available, the repertoires could be characterized only after the peak T cell response.

The CDR3 regions of human TCRbeta chains were subjected to immunosequencing. In the original analysis: TCRs in the repertoires were compared against a reference library of SARS-CoV-2-specific TCRs that had been generated with the MIRA antigen-specificity platform. Breadth was defined as the fraction of unique TCRs that were SARS-CoV-2-associated, and depth was defined as the fraction of total T cells that were SARS-CoV-2-associated. Each spike-specific TCR was assigned to its reactive spike region and to a CD4 or CD8 class using the MIRA data. Log10-transformed breadth and depth values were compared by one-way ANOVA with Sidak's multiple comparisons tests. Not all clones reach the TCRdb copy of this immuneACCESS table, which keeps in-frame sequences only. Checked studies attribute under half of the gap to unresolved V genes and leave the rest unexplained. V and J calls and clone size are copied from that table; D and trimming were computed from the DNA. Here the sample has about 100,000 clones; more than 90% occur a single time. Clones ranked in the top ten supply approximately 2.2% of the sample.

Per the publication, the time point label means: baseline before first vaccination. Vaccinee samples came from UK trials COV001 and COV002, including a single-blind randomized controlled phase 2/3 trial of AZD1222 (ChAdOx1 nCoV-19) in healthy adults. Trial participant PBMC samples were collected at day 0 and day 28 after the second dose for TCRbeta chain sequencing. Relative to germline, V is 6 bases shorter and J is 5 bases shorter, with 13 bases between their ends. The germline V gene provides CDR1 KGHSH and CDR2 LQKENI. The CDR3 runs 14 residues from the cysteine to the phenylalanine. The read is trimmed to its CDR3 DNA, 42 bases read in frame from base 1. In the case of this clone: This receptor's antigen is unknown. No base quality information exists; no much larger clone differs at one position.

The sequence was collected from an adult in good health. The V and J genes are TRBV18 and TRBJ1-4; the D gene lacks a confident call. Sequencing used peripheral blood, obtained on day 0 of AZD1222 vaccination. The sequenced DNA: TGTGCCAGCTCCGTGTTGGGCCTGAATGAAAAACTGTTTTTT. Translated, it reads CASSVLGLNEKLFF.